The subject of this entry is one T cell receptor beta chain. This clone showed up just once. The clone's antigen remains unknown. No clone much larger than this one lies a single base away; base qualities are absent. At the junction V is shortened by 0 bases and J by 3 bases; bases outside the gene matches: 4. CDR3 length: 16 amino acids, cysteine to phenylalanine. Only the CDR3 DNA is retained, 48 bases long and in frame from the first base. The germline V gene supplies CDR1 LGHNT and CDR2 FRNRAP. Library construction relied on the immunoSEQ multiplex PCR assay. In the original analysis: During preprocessing, nonproductive sequences were removed, along with CDR3s that did not begin with C, did not end with F or W, or were shorter than 7 amino acids. The MANAFEST web app was used to call antigen-specific clonotypes on the basis of expansion compared with the reference and with other culture wells. A clone was considered positive if the clone showed significant expansion compared with the reference culture in 2 of 3 replicate wells at an FDR below 0.05. To be called positive, a clone also had to show significant expansion compared with every other tandem well and an odds ratio greater than 5. After three terminal residues were trimmed from each end, CDR3 homology was quantified as pairwise Levenshtein distance using the stringdist R package. TCRdb limited this immuneACCESS table to in-frame rearrangements with V and J called. A share of clones is missing; checked studies link under half to unresolved V genes, and the rest is unexplained. V, J and clone size reflect that table, while D and trimming were determined from the DNA. The sample table lists roughly 20,000 clones, about 80% of them with a count of one. In total, the top ten clones hold roughly 17% of the sample.

These data come from a study of CD4 T cells in relation to SARS-CoV-2 and coronaviruses (dated by TCRdb to about 2021). About the investigation overall: In the ViraFEST assay, PBMCs were cultured with antigen for under 13 days, after which TCR beta CDR3s were sequenced to identify antigen-specific clonal expansions. An HIV-1 Nef peptide pool or a no-peptide culture served as the negative reference condition. Using patient-derived lymphoblastoid cell lines, the shared crossreactive spike epitopes were mapped to their HLA restriction. At the level of individual TCR clonotypes, the study evaluated whether memory CD4+ T cells crossreact between the spike proteins of SARS-CoV-2 and those of common cold coronaviruses. The Adaptive Biotechnologies TCR-sequencing kit was used to sequence samples from a few pre-COVID donors and the naive versus memory experiments, whereas other data were Illumina-based. A different, Illumina-based TCR-beta assay was used to sequence expansion assays from other donors in the study.

The investigation overall reported the following: Memory CD4+ clonotypes crossrecognizing SARS-CoV-2 and at least one common cold coronavirus spike were found in approximately 65% of donors. Crossreactive clones showed significantly weaker SARS-CoV-2-driven expansion than monoreactive clones, consistent with antigenic imprinting. Crossreactivity analysis centred on spike protein, so crossreactivity against other viral proteins was not assessed. Small numbers of patients and of tested TCRs limited the study. No donor contributed both pre-pandemic and post-infection samples, which limited tracing the source of pre-existing responses.

CD4+ T cells from unexposed donors were collected before the COVID-19 pandemic (2011-2018). The EasySep CD4+ T cell isolation kit was used to isolate CD4+ T cells once the cultures had run for approximately ten days. Unexposed donor CD4+ T cells were tested for reactivity to SARS-CoV-2 S and N and four common cold coronavirus spike pools, as cell number allowed. PBMCs were cultured at two million per well in IMDM supplemented with around 5.3% human AB serum and around 10 IU/ml IL-2. Half of the culture medium was replaced with fresh IL-2-containing medium on days 3 and 7. In general, triplicate replicate wells were used for every peptide culture condition. Leukapheresis product for the unexposed donors was purchased commercially. PBMCs were isolated from leukapheresis product or whole blood by Ficoll-Paque PLUS gradient centrifugation. PBMCs were either cryopreserved at -140 degrees C or used fresh in the expansion assay. The QIAamp Micro DNA Kit was used to extract genomic DNA from the CD4+ T cells.

The chain links TRBV12-5 with TRBJ1-3, with 8 central nucleotides matching TRBD1. Sequencing used CD4+ T cells from PBMCs, cultured in vitro. This clonotype was obtained from a human donor in good health. The base sequence is TGTGCTAGTGGTTTGGTCTCGACAGGGGTTGGAAACACCATATATTTT. This translates into CASGLVSTGVGNTIYF.